A selection of T cell receptor beta chains follows, all from one sample in a study of cytomegalovirus exposure and HLA in healthy donors. Sequencing was performed with immunoSEQ multiplex PCR; in TCRdb, only in-frame clones are kept and a portion is missing. This sample contains about 110,000 clones. The sample comprised PBMCs. Receptors were obtained from a man aged 50-60 years in good health and CMV-seronegative. Each CDR3 is given with its conserved first and last residue. The D gene is left open where the match is weak.

v_gene: TRBV9; j_gene: TRBJ2-4; d_gene: TRBD2; CDR3nt: TGTGCCAGCAGCGCTAACGACTATGCGGGGGAACTAGCCAAAAACATTCAGTACTTC; CDR3aa: CASSANDYAGELAKNIQYF
v_gene: TRBV15; j_gene: TRBJ2-5; d_gene: .; CDR3nt: TGTGCCACCAGCTACGGCCAGGGCGTGTTGATGGAGACCCAGTACTTC; CDR3aa: CATSYGQGVLMETQYF
v_gene: TRBV7-2; j_gene: TRBJ2-1; d_gene: TRBD2; CDR3nt: TGTGCCAGCAGCTCGGGGGGAGGGGTGAAGCAGTTCTTC; CDR3aa: CASSSGGGVKQFF
v_gene: TRBV20-1; j_gene: TRBJ2-1; d_gene: .; CDR3nt: TGCAGTGCTAGAGCGGCTGACAGAAGGTTCTTC; CDR3aa: CSARAADRRFF
v_gene: TRBV11-2; j_gene: TRBJ2-7; d_gene: .; CDR3nt: TGTGCCAGCAGCACTCCTGGTTGGGCAGGGGACGAGCAGTACTTC; CDR3aa: CASSTPGWAGDEQYF
v_gene: TRBV18; j_gene: TRBJ2-1; d_gene: TRBD1; CDR3nt: TGTGCCAGCTCACCATACGGGACAGGGTATCTGGGGCATGAGCAGTTCTTC; CDR3aa: CASSPYGTGYLGHEQFF
v_gene: TRBV7-9; j_gene: TRBJ1-1; d_gene: .; CDR3nt: TGTGCCAGCAGACCACCAATAGGGGAGAACACTGAAGCTTTCTTT; CDR3aa: CASRPPIGENTEAFF
v_gene: TRBV10-3; j_gene: TRBJ1-3; d_gene: .; CDR3nt: TGTGCCATCAGAGACAGGCTTGGAAACACCATATATTTT; CDR3aa: CAIRDRLGNTIYF
v_gene: TRBV7-8; j_gene: TRBJ2-7; d_gene: .; CDR3nt: TGTGCCAGCAGCTTAGGGGGGCGGGAGACCTACGAGCAGTACTTC; CDR3aa: CASSLGGRETYEQYF
v_gene: TRBV5-1; j_gene: TRBJ1-1; d_gene: TRBD1; CDR3nt: TGCGCCAGCAGCCATGGGACAGTAAGAACTGAAGCTTTCTTT; CDR3aa: CASSHGTVRTEAFF
v_gene: TRBV7-9; j_gene: TRBJ1-3; d_gene: TRBD1; CDR3nt: TGTGCCAGCAGCCCAACAGGGGCGGGCATATATTTT; CDR3aa: CASSPTGAGIYF
v_gene: TRBV7-2; j_gene: TRBJ2-5; d_gene: .; CDR3nt: TGTGCCAGCAGCTCCCGAGGGCGAGAGACCCAGTACTTC; CDR3aa: CASSSRGRETQYF
v_gene: TRBV6-6; j_gene: TRBJ2-7; d_gene: TRBD2; CDR3nt: TGTGCCAGCAGTTCCCTAGCGGGGGTGTACGAGCAGTACTTC; CDR3aa: CASSSLAGVYEQYF
v_gene: TRBV11-2; j_gene: TRBJ2-5; d_gene: TRBD2; CDR3nt: TGTGCCAGCAGCGGAGGGACTAGCGGGAGAATAGAGACCCAGTACTTC; CDR3aa: CASSGGTSGRIETQYF
v_gene: TRBV21-1; j_gene: TRBJ2-3; d_gene: .; CDR3nt: TGTGCCAGCAGCGCACGAAACGGACAGGAGTCCGCCACAGATACGCAGTATTTT; CDR3aa: CASSARNGQESATDTQYF
v_gene: TRBV27; j_gene: TRBJ2-7; d_gene: TRBD2; CDR3nt: TGTGCCAGCAGTTTAGTTCTAGCGGGAGGCGCCTACGAGCAGTACTTC; CDR3aa: CASSLVLAGGAYEQYF
v_gene: TRBV14; j_gene: TRBJ2-5; d_gene: TRBD2; CDR3nt: TGTGCCAGCAGCCTTGGGCTAGCGGGGGGCCTCGTTCTGGGGACCCAGTACTTC; CDR3aa: CASSLGLAGGLVLGTQYF
v_gene: TRBV9; j_gene: TRBJ2-1; d_gene: .; CDR3nt: TGTGCCAGCAGCCCAGAGATCCTGGGGGGCAATGAGCAGTTCTTC; CDR3aa: CASSPEILGGNEQFF
v_gene: TRBV4-1; j_gene: TRBJ1-3; d_gene: .; CDR3nt: TGCGCCAGCAGCCAAGGGGAGCAGGGAAACACCATATATTTT; CDR3aa: CASSQGEQGNTIYF
v_gene: TRBV30; j_gene: TRBJ1-5; d_gene: .; CDR3nt: TGTGCCTGGAGTCCACATTACACAGGGATCGTTCAGCCCCAGCATTTT; CDR3aa: CAWSPHYTGIVQPQHF
v_gene: TRBV7-2; j_gene: TRBJ1-6; d_gene: .; CDR3nt: TGTGCCAGCAGCCCAGGAGGCGCCGAAAAATATTCACCCCTCCACTTT; CDR3aa: CASSPGGAEKYSPLHF
v_gene: TRBV4-3; j_gene: TRBJ2-3; d_gene: .; CDR3nt: TGCGCCAGCAGCCAAGATTTGGGGCGGAGCACAGATACGCAGTATTTT; CDR3aa: CASSQDLGRSTDTQYF
v_gene: TRBV5-4; j_gene: TRBJ1-4; d_gene: .; CDR3nt: TGTGCCAGCAGCTTGGCCGGGGGGCTACGTGAAAAACTGTTTTTT; CDR3aa: CASSLAGGLREKLFF
v_gene: TRBV11-2; j_gene: TRBJ1-4; d_gene: .; CDR3nt: TGTGCCAGCAGCTTTTCCGCAGGGCAAAAACTGTTTTTT; CDR3aa: CASSFSAGQKLFF
v_gene: TRBV4-3; j_gene: TRBJ1-5; d_gene: .; CDR3nt: TGCGCCAGCAGCCAATCCGCGGGTCTTCTTCCGAGACAGCCCCAGCATTTT; CDR3aa: CASSQSAGLLPRQPQHF
v_gene: TRBV7-2; j_gene: TRBJ1-5; d_gene: .; CDR3nt: TGTGCCAGCAGCTTGTCCAGTCATCAGCCCCAGCATTTT; CDR3aa: CASSLSSHQPQHF
v_gene: TRBV6-1; j_gene: TRBJ2-5; d_gene: TRBD1; CDR3nt: TGTGCCAGCAGTGGAGGACAGGGCCAAGAGACCCAGTACTTC; CDR3aa: CASSGGQGQETQYF
v_gene: TRBV19; j_gene: TRBJ1-5; d_gene: TRBD1; CDR3nt: TGTGCCAGTAGTATAGTGACAGGGAGACAGCCCCAGCATTTT; CDR3aa: CASSIVTGRQPQHF
v_gene: TRBV5-5; j_gene: TRBJ2-7; d_gene: TRBD1; CDR3nt: TGTGCCAGCAGCGTGGGACAGGGGTTCGGCGAGCAGTACTTC; CDR3aa: CASSVGQGFGEQYF
v_gene: TRBV5-4; j_gene: TRBJ1-1; d_gene: TRBD1; CDR3nt: TGTGCCAGCAGCTCGGACAGGGTGAACACTGAAGCTTTCTTT; CDR3aa: CASSSDRVNTEAFF
v_gene: TRBV10-3; j_gene: TRBJ1-5; d_gene: TRBD1; CDR3nt: TGTGCCATCAGTCAGACAGGGGGCCGTCAGCCCCAGCATTTT; CDR3aa: CAISQTGGRQPQHF
v_gene: TRBV5-1; j_gene: TRBJ2-2; d_gene: .; CDR3nt: TGCGCCAGCAGCTTGTTCGGAGTGCGGACCGGGGAGCTGTTTTTT; CDR3aa: CASSLFGVRTGELFF
v_gene: TRBV2; j_gene: TRBJ2-6; d_gene: TRBD1; CDR3nt: TGTGCCAGCAGTAGGGGGCTGGGGGCCAACGTCCTGACTTTC; CDR3aa: CASSRGLGANVLTF
v_gene: TRBV5-6; j_gene: TRBJ1-1; d_gene: TRBD1; CDR3nt: TGTGCCAGCAGCATACAGGGGGGGAACACTGAAGCTTTCTTT; CDR3aa: CASSIQGGNTEAFF
v_gene: TRBV5-4; j_gene: TRBJ1-1; d_gene: TRBD1; CDR3nt: TGTGCCAGCAGCTTGTTTGGGACAGGGCGGACTGAAGCTTTCTTT; CDR3aa: CASSLFGTGRTEAFF
v_gene: TRBV7-2; j_gene: TRBJ2-7; d_gene: TRBD1; CDR3nt: TGTGCCAGCAGCTTAGCGCTGGGGGGACAGGGTAACGAGCAGTACTTC; CDR3aa: CASSLALGGQGNEQYF
v_gene: TRBV30; j_gene: TRBJ2-7; d_gene: TRBD1; CDR3nt: TGTGCCTGGAGTAAAACCGGGACAGGGCCTTACGAGCAGTACTTC; CDR3aa: CAWSKTGTGPYEQYF
v_gene: TRBV5-1; j_gene: TRBJ1-1; d_gene: .; CDR3nt: TGCGCCAGCAGCCTACAGGGAGTAAACACTGAAGCTTTCTTT; CDR3aa: CASSLQGVNTEAFF
v_gene: TRBV11-3; j_gene: TRBJ2-5; d_gene: TRBD2; CDR3nt: TGTGCCAGCAGCTCCCGGGGGAGCGGGAGGCGAGAGACCCAGTACTTC; CDR3aa: CASSSRGSGRRETQYF
v_gene: TRBV6-5; j_gene: TRBJ2-7; d_gene: .; CDR3nt: TGTGCCAGCATGGCCAGCTCCTACGAGCAGTACTTC; CDR3aa: CASMASSYEQYF
v_gene: TRBV11-2; j_gene: TRBJ1-6; d_gene: TRBD1; CDR3nt: TGTGCCACCGGGACAGGGTATAATTCACCCCTCCACTTT; CDR3aa: CATGTGYNSPLHF
v_gene: TRBV19; j_gene: TRBJ1-5; d_gene: .; CDR3nt: TGTGCCAGTAGGGGGGGACTTCAGCCCCAGCATTTT; CDR3aa: CASRGGLQPQHF
v_gene: TRBV6-5; j_gene: TRBJ2-7; d_gene: TRBD1; CDR3nt: TGTGCCAGCAGTTACTCCGGGACAGGGACCTACGAGCAGTACTTC; CDR3aa: CASSYSGTGTYEQYF
v_gene: TRBV6-1; j_gene: TRBJ1-5; d_gene: .; CDR3nt: TGTGCCAGCAGTGACTCAGGGGTTCGGCCCCAGCATTTT; CDR3aa: CASSDSGVRPQHF
v_gene: TRBV27; j_gene: TRBJ1-2; d_gene: .; CDR3nt: TGTGCCAGCAGTCCCTGGGGGGGCCAAAACTATGGCTACACCTTC; CDR3aa: CASSPWGGQNYGYTF
v_gene: TRBV7-2; j_gene: TRBJ1-2; d_gene: .; CDR3nt: TGTGCCAGCAGCCAGGTGCGTTATGGCTACACCTTC; CDR3aa: CASSQVRYGYTF
v_gene: TRBV5-1; j_gene: TRBJ2-1; d_gene: TRBD1; CDR3nt: TGCGCCAGCAGCCCCTCGACAGGGGTGGTTTCTGAGCAGTTCTTC; CDR3aa: CASSPSTGVVSEQFF
v_gene: TRBV5-1; j_gene: TRBJ2-3; d_gene: TRBD2; CDR3nt: TGCGCCAGCAGCTGGGGACTAGCGGAGACAGATACGCAGTATTTT; CDR3aa: CASSWGLAETDTQYF
v_gene: TRBV4-1; j_gene: TRBJ1-3; d_gene: .; CDR3nt: TGCGCCAGCAGTACGGACACTCTTACTGGAAACACCATATATTTT; CDR3aa: CASSTDTLTGNTIYF
v_gene: TRBV27; j_gene: TRBJ2-7; d_gene: .; CDR3nt: TGTGCCAGCAGTCTCGCCGACAGGTCAGGGTTTTACGAGCAGTACTTC; CDR3aa: CASSLADRSGFYEQYF
v_gene: TRBV5-1; j_gene: TRBJ2-3; d_gene: TRBD2; CDR3nt: TGCGCCAGCAGCTTGATCTCGCTAGCGGGAGGAATCACAGATACGCAGTATTTT; CDR3aa: CASSLISLAGGITDTQYF
v_gene: TRBV4-3; j_gene: TRBJ2-2; d_gene: .; CDR3nt: TGCGCCAGCAGCCAAGCTCCTAGTGGGTCCCCCGGGGAGCTGTTTTTT; CDR3aa: CASSQAPSGSPGELFF
v_gene: TRBV29-1; j_gene: TRBJ2-7; d_gene: TRBD1; CDR3nt: TGCAGCGTCCTCGGGACAGGGAACCCCTACGAGCAGTACTTC; CDR3aa: CSVLGTGNPYEQYF
v_gene: TRBV10-3; j_gene: TRBJ1-1; d_gene: .; CDR3nt: TGTGCCATCAGCGGGGGTGGGGGAGCCACTGAAGCTTTCTTT; CDR3aa: CAISGGGGATEAFF
v_gene: TRBV7-9; j_gene: TRBJ1-1; d_gene: .; CDR3nt: TGTGCCAGCAGCTCAGGGTCGTTGAGCACTGAAGCTTTCTTT; CDR3aa: CASSSGSLSTEAFF
v_gene: TRBV19; j_gene: TRBJ2-2; d_gene: .; CDR3nt: TGTGCCAGTAAAAGGAGGGGTGCCGGGGAGCTGTTTTTT; CDR3aa: CASKRRGAGELFF